This T cell receptor beta chain was retrieved from a study of cytomegalovirus exposure and HLA in healthy donors. A remark on this clone: Its antigen is undetermined.

The PCR was carried out with 60 Vbeta primers and 13 Jbeta primers. Data came from immunoSEQ multiplex PCR; TCRdb stores just in-frame clones and leaves some out. Here the sample spans about 160,000 clones, approximately 80% being singletons. Study results and caveats: According to a later analysis, most TCR beta chains associated with CMV appeared HLA-restricted. In an earlier analysis, productive rearrangement rates for most beta V segments clustered near 87% or 30%. Several of the most significant clusters appeared linked to common viral pathogens, based on a later analysis. Rates of TCR association differed by HLA locus in a later analysis, with DRB1 highest and HLA-C lowest.

Germline-derived CDR1 and CDR2 are SGHNT and YYREEE (reference sequence). The CDR3 loop spans 16 amino acids. Germline trimming cut 0 bases from V and 4 bases from J; bases unmatched to any gene: 7. The sample taken for sequencing was PBMCs. The source is a man between 18 and 29 years old in good health and CMV-seropositive. This chain connects TRBV5-4 to TRBJ2-5; 9 bases match TRBD2. DNA of the CDR3: TGTGCCAGCAGCTTGGTTGCGGGGGGGCCCTTAGAGACCCAGTACTTC. Translating gives CASSLVAGGPLETQYF. Complete variable domain (other parts from reference TRBV5-4 and TRBJ2-5): ETGVTQSPTHLIKTRGQQVTLRCSSQSGHNTVSWYQQALGQGPQFIFQYYREEENGRGNFPPRFSGLQFPNYSSELNVNALELDDSALYLCASSLVAGGPLETQYFGPGTRLLVL.